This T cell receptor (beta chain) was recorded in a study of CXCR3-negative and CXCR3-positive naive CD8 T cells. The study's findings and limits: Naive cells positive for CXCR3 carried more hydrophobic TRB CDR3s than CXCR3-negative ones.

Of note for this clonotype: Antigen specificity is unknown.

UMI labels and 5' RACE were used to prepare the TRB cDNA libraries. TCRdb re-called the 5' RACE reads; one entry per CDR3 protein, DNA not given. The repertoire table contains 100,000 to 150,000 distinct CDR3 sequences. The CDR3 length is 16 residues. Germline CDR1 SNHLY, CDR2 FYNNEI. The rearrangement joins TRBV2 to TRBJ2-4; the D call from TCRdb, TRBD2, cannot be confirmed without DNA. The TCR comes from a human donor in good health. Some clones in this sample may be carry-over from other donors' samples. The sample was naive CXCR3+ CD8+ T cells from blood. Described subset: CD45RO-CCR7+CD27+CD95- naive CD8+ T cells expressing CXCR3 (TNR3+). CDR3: CASSETASGGINIQYF. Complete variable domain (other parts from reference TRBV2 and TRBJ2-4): EPEVTQTPSHQVTQMGQEVILRCVPISNHLYFYWYRQILGQKVEFLVSFYNNEISEKSEIFDDQFSVERPDGSNFTLKIRSTKLEDSAMYFCASSETASGGINIQYFGAGTRLSVL.